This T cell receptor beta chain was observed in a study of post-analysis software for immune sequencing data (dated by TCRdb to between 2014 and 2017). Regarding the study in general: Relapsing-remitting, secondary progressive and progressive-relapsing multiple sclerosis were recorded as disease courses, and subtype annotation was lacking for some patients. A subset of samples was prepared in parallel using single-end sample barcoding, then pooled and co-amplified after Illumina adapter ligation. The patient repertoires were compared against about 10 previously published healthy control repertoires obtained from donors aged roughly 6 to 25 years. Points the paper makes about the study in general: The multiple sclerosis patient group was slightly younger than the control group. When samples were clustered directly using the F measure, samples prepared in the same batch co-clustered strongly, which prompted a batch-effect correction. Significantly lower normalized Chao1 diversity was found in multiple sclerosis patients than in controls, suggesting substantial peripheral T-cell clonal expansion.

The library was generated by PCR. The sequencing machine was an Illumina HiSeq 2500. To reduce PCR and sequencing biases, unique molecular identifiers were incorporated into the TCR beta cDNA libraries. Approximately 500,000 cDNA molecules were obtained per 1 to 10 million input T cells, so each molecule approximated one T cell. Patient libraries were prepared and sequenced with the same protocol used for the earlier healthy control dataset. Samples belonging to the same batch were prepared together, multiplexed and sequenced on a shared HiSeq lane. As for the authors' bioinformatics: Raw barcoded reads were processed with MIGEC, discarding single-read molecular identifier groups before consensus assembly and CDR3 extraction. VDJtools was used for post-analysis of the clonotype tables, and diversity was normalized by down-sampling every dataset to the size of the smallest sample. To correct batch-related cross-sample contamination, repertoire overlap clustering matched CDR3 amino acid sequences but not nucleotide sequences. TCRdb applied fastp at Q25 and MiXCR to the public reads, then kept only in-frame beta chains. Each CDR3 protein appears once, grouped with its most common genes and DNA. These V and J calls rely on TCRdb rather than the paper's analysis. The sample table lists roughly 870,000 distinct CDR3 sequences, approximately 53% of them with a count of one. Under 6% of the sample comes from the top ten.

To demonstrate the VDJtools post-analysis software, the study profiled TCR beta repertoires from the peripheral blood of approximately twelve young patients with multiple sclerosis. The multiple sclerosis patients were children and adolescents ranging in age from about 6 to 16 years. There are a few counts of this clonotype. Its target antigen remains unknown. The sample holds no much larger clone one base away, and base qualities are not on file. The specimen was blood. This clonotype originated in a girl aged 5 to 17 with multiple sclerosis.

The CDR3 sequence is CSAASSRGRNEQYF. The DNA reads as follows: TGCAGTGCCGCAAGCTCCAGGGGGCGCAACGAGCAGTACTTC. Recombination linked TRBV20-1 to TRBJ2-7; 8 bases in the middle match TRBD1. Sequences DFQATT (CDR1) and SNEGSKA (CDR2) are obtained from the germline V gene (reference sequence). V is pruned by 6 bases and J by 5 bases, leaving 12 bases of the junction without a gene match. The CDR3 measures 14 amino acids from cysteine to phenylalanine. Just CDR3 DNA is preserved here, 42 bases in frame from base 1.